This TCR beta chain appears in the sequencing data of a study of T-cell memory formation after mild COVID-19. In the study overall: Among the donors, TCR clusters were largely specific to each donor.

This CDR3 has 15 residues. Losses at the gene ends were 3 bases for V and 8 bases for J; bases not matched to a gene: 8. Barcoded TCR alpha and TCR beta cDNA libraries with UMIs came from 5'RACE using constant-segment primers. TCRdb passed the 5' RACE reads through MiXCR, listing each CDR3 protein once. The table records 430,000 or so distinct CDR3 sequences, about 23% of them present only once. This clonotype was recorded many times. The chain uses TRBV12-3 or TRBV12-4 and TRBJ2-1, with TRBD2 identical over 9 bases. This clonotype originated in an adult woman who had mild COVID-19 (a few samples of this study predate the infection). Cell type and time point are not known. Material for sequencing was PBMCs or a T cell subset sorted from them (not recorded which). This CDR3 is CASSFYAGGGDEQFF. The CDR3 bases are TGTGCCAGCAGTTTTTACGCGGGAGGGGGAGATGAGCAGTTCTTC.